A single sample gave rise to the 27 T cell receptor beta chains below, sequenced in a study of CD8 T cells in ankylosing spondylitis. A single record per CDR3 protein comes from TCRdb applying MiXCR to the 5' RACE reads. The repertoire includes about 480,000 distinct CDR3 sequences, under 20% of them detected once, and approximately 1% sits in the top ten. Notes on the study in general: Ankylosing spondylitis blood appeared to carry a characteristic TCR beta motif of several highly homologous variants.

Their target antigens are unknown. The sample taken for sequencing was blood, either unsorted or a sorted T cell fraction (not recorded which). These receptors were collected from a male donor with ankylosing spondylitis.

V gene TRBV27 combines with J gene TRBJ2-2; TRBD2 might be the D (5 bases). The CDR3 length is 16 residues. Germline CDR1 is MNHEY and CDR2 is SMNVEV (reference sequence). V lost 0 bases and J 4 bases, leaving 12 bases between the germline ends. The CDR3 loop reads CASSLSLLGSTGELFF. CDR3 coding DNA: TGTGCCAGCAGTTTATCCTTACTAGGTTCCACCGGGGAGCTGTTTTTT.

The chain is built from TRBV5-1 and TRBJ2-1; 8 bases align to TRBD2. The CDR3 contains 18 residues. The trim removed 0 bases at V and 9 bases at J, leaving 17 bases unmatched. The germline V gene encodes CDR1 SGHRS and CDR2 YFSETQ. CDR3: CASSLGTSRGLSAGEQFF. CDR3 coding DNA: TGCGCCAGCAGCTTGGGGACTAGCCGGGGGCTCTCAGCCGGTGAGCAGTTCTTC.

This clonotype has a handful of counts. The chain employs TRBV6-4 and TRBJ2-3; 9 nucleotides align to TRBD2. The CDR3 extends over 16 amino acids. The V segment lost 8 bases and the J segment 2 bases; nucleotides outside the gene matches: 11. From germline, CDR1 is MRHNA and CDR2 SNTAGT. The CDR3: CASPTPRTSATDTQYF. The CDR3 DNA sequence: TGTGCCAGCCCTACCCCCCGGACTAGCGCCACAGATACGCAGTATTTT.

The CDR3 region is CASSAHNENTEAFF. The CDR3 DNA reads TGTGCCAGCAGCGCACATAACGAGAACACTGAAGCTTTCTTT. The V and J genes are TRBV9 and TRBJ1-1; D is uncertain. Germline assignment: CDR1 SGDLS and CDR2 YYNGEE. Trimming left V 3 bases short and J 1 base short, with 10 bases between. This CDR3 region has 14 residues. Using reference TRBV9 and TRBJ1-1 for the parts outside the CDR3, the full variable domain is DSGVTQTPKHLITATGQRVTLRCSPRSGDLSVYWYQQSLDQGLQFLIQYYNGEERAKGNILERFSAQQFPDLHSELNLSSLELGDSALYFCASSAHNENTEAFFGQGTRLTVV.

The chain has TRBV20-1 and TRBJ2-1; a possible D gene is TRBD2 (5 bases). The V gene's germline CDR1 is DFQATT and CDR2 SNEGSKA (reference sequence). The CDR3 contains 14 residues. Trimming took off 0 bases at V and 12 bases at J, with 18 bases between the two ends. CDR3 DNA sequence: TGCAGTGCTAGAGATCTTAGCGACGCTTGGGGGCAGTTCTTC. Its translation: CSARDLSDAWGQFF.

This chain joins TRBV5-6 and TRBJ1-4; D gene ambiguous. The ends were cut back, 0 bases at V and 7 bases at J, with 7 bases in the middle. Germline assignment: CDR1 SGHDT and CDR2 YYEEEE. This CDR3 has 13 amino acids. In DNA, the CDR3 is TGTGCCAGCAGCTTGGTTTACGGTGAAAAACTGTTTTTT. Translated, it gives CASSLVYGEKLFF.

This chain uses TRBV12-3 or TRBV12-4 with TRBJ1-2; D is unresolved. This CDR3 region has 13 residues. V dropped 5 bases and J dropped 4 bases, with 11 bases sitting between them. This CDR3 reads CASSPREGYGYTF. The CDR3 bases are TGTGCCAGCAGTCCCCGGGAGGGCTATGGCTACACCTTC.

This clonotype was counted only a few times. This chain uses TRBV5-1 with TRBJ2-7; TRBD2 agrees at 11 bases. The CDR3 runs 16 residues. Germline V CDR1 and CDR2: SGHRS, YFSETQ. With 2 bases clipped from V and 5 bases from J, the junction kept 9 bases outside the gene matches. The CDR3 sequence is CASSLVPSGGTDEQYF. CDR3 nucleotide sequence: TGCGCCAGCAGCTTAGTCCCTAGCGGGGGGACGGACGAGCAGTACTTC.

The J gene is TRBJ2-3, the V gene TRBV10-1; 7 nucleotides agree with TRBD2. The ends lost 0 bases at V and 0 bases at J; junction bases unmatched: 3. The germline gives CDR1 WNHNN, CDR2 SYGVQD (reference sequence). This CDR3 contains 16 residues. The CDR3 loop is CASSESSGASTDTQYF. CDR3 DNA sequence: TGCGCCAGCAGTGAGTCCAGCGGGGCGAGCACAGATACGCAGTATTTT.

This clonotype has more than one count but fewer than ten. At one of its ends the junction is not consistent with the germline gene, which may arise from a read error. The V call is TRBV30, the J call TRBJ1-5, with 7 positions matching TRBD1. This CDR3 is built from 14 residues. Germline V CDR1 and CDR2: GTSNPN, SVGIG (reference sequence). DNA of the CDR3: TGTGCCTGGGGGGGGACAGTAGGCAAACAGCCCCAGCATTTT. Its translation is CAWGGTVGKQPQHF.

Comment on this clonotype: Compared with germline, one end of the junction differs, possibly owing to a read error. The chain is built from TRBV20-1 and TRBJ2-3; D could derive from TRBD1 or TRBD2 (6 bases each). The CDR3 sequence is 15 residues long. CDR1 and CDR2 (germline): DFQATT, SNEGSKA (reference sequence). The CDR3 DNA follows: TGCAGTGCGAGAGGGGCGGAGGGGGGCACAGATACGCAGTATTTT. Its translation: CSARGAEGGTDTQYF.

The chain couples TRBV28 to TRBJ1-2; no firm D call. Germline CDR1 is MDHEN and CDR2 is SYDVKM. The CDR3 runs to 11 residues. V lost 8 bases to trimming and J lost 0 bases, with 4 bases between them. The DNA for the CDR3 is TGTGCCAGCGCAGCTAACTATGGCTACACCTTC. Protein product: CASAANYGYTF.

This clonotype was seen more than once but under ten times. The genes are TRBV18 and TRBJ2-3; the D is unclear. Germline V CDR1 and CDR2: KGHSH, LQKENI. Trimming took 2 bases from V and 2 from J, leaving 11 bases between them. There are 15 residues in the CDR3. CDR3 nucleotides: TGTGCCAGCTCACCAATGCCGGTAAACACAGATACGCAGTATTTT. This gives the protein CASSPMPVNTDTQYF.

The chain carries TRBV7-2 and TRBJ2-1, with D hard to call. The V gene's germline CDR1 is SGHTA and CDR2 FQGNSA. V was cut by 1 base and J by 4 bases, with 8 bases left in between. There are 14 residues in the CDR3. The CDR3: CASSLDLLYNEQFF. For the CDR3, the DNA is TGTGCCAGCAGCTTAGACCTCCTTTACAATGAGCAGTTCTTC.

This clonotype was observed at least ten times. The CDR3 is CASSPDREGGELFF. CDR3 nucleotide sequence: TGCGCCAGCAGCCCGGACAGGGAAGGCGGGGAGCTGTTTTTT. The chain uses TRBV5-1 and TRBJ2-2, with 8 bases aligning to TRBD1. The germline CDR1 and CDR2 sequences are SGHRS and YFSETQ. CDR3 length: 14 amino acids. Trimming at V came to 4 bases and at J to 7 bases, leaving 6 bases not matched to a gene.

This clonotype was seen only a few times. The CDR3 loop is CASSLRQNAFF. The CDR3 coding sequence is TGTGCCAGCAGTTTAAGGCAGAACGCTTTCTTT. The chain links TRBV12-3 or TRBV12-4 to TRBJ1-1; D unresolved. Trimming took off 2 bases at V and 11 bases at J, with 9 bases between the two ends. The CDR3 has 11 residues.

The chain combines TRBV6-5 with TRBJ1-1; D unclear. Trimming cost V 2 bases and J 3 bases, with 13 bases left between them. The CDR3 length is 15 residues. Looked up from germline, CDR1 is MNHEY and CDR2 is SVGAGI. CDR3 bases: TGTGCCAGCAGTTACACATATTCTCTAGACACTGAAGCTTTCTTT. The encoded protein is CASSYTYSLDTEAFF.

The chain joins TRBV20-1 to TRBJ1-5; 8 bases line up with TRBD1. The trim removed 3 bases at V and 4 bases at J, leaving 11 bases unmatched. The CDR3 length is 16 residues. Germline V gives CDR1 DFQATT, CDR2 SNEGSKA (reference sequence). CDR3 residues: CSASPESRGRNQPQHF. The CDR3, as DNA: TGCAGTGCTAGCCCCGAAAGCAGGGGGCGAAATCAGCCCCAGCATTTT.

V gene TRBV12-3 or TRBV12-4 combines with J gene TRBJ2-1, with D unclear. V lost 3 bases, J lost 14 bases, and 5 bases lay in between. This CDR3 region has 9 residues. The CDR3 DNA sequence: TGTGCCAGCAGTTTCGAGGAGTTCTTC. This codes for CASSFEEFF.

The J gene is TRBJ2-1, the V gene TRBV20-1, with D unclear. Per the germline V gene, CDR1 is DFQATT and CDR2 is SNEGSKA (reference sequence). This CDR3 region has 14 residues. The V and J ends lost 2 bases and 1 base respectively, with 9 bases between them. DNA of the CDR3: TGCAGTGCTAGACGGTGGGGATCCTACAATGAGCAGTTCTTC. It codes for CSARRWGSYNEQFF.

A note on this clonotype: This may be a read error, as it is one base from a much larger clone. The conserved final phenylalanine or tryptophan is absent from the CDR3, which likely points to a read error. This chain uses TRBV12-3 or TRBV12-4 with TRBJ2-7; no clear D. Trimming pared 0 bases from V and 5 bases from J, leaving 2 bases between. The CDR3 runs to 11 residues. CDR3 coding DNA: TGTGCCAGCAGTTTAGCGGACGAGCAGTACATC. This gives the protein CASSLADEQYI.

The chain carries TRBV7-9 and TRBJ2-1; D is unclear. V dropped 5 bases and J dropped 0 bases, with 11 bases sitting between them. Germline loops: CDR1 SEHNR, CDR2 FQNEAQ (reference sequence). There are 15 residues in the CDR3. CDR3 nucleotides: TGTGCCAGCAGCCGGGCCATGAGCTCCTACAATGAGCAGTTCTTC. Translation gives CASSRAMSSYNEQFF. Supplemented by reference TRBV7-9 and TRBJ2-1, the full variable domain reads DTGVSQNPRHKITKRGQNVTFRCDPISEHNRLYWYRQTLGQGPEFLTYFQNEAQLEKSRLLSDRFSAERPKGSFSTLEIQRTEQGDSAMYLCASSRAMSSYNEQFFGPGTRLTVL.

The V and J genes are TRBV27 and TRBJ2-5; 12 nucleotides agree with TRBD2. The CDR3 has 17 residues. Trimming took 5 bases from V and 5 from J; bases not matched to a gene: 12. In germline, CDR1 is MNHEY, CDR2 SMNVEV (reference sequence). The CDR3 bases are TGTGCCAGCAGTGCGGGGACTAGCGGGTCGGGGGTGGAGACCCAGTACTTC. It yields the protein CASSAGTSGSGVETQYF.

This clonotype showed up many times. This chain uses TRBV16 with TRBJ1-1; D might be TRBD1 (6 bases). Germline V CDR1 and CDR2: KGHSY, FQNENV. This CDR3 comprises 15 residues. V was cut by 2 bases and J by 1 base, with 11 bases left in between. This CDR3 reads CASSQGGRGNTEAFF. CDR3 DNA: TGTGCCAGCAGCCAAGGGGGCAGGGGGAACACTGAAGCTTTCTTT.

The genes are TRBV2 and TRBJ2-7, with D unresolved. The V gene's germline CDR1 is SNHLY and CDR2 FYNNEI. Trimming stripped 3 bases from V and 3 bases from J, with 3 bases between. CDR3 length: 11 amino acids. DNA for the CDR3: TGTGCCAGCAGTGAGAACTACGAGCAGTACTTC. Its protein is CASSENYEQYF.

The genes are TRBV20-1 and TRBJ1-1; D is unclear. Trimming shortened V by 3 bases and J by 7 bases, and 9 bases separated the two germline ends. CDR3 length equals 11 residues. Per germline, CDR1 DFQATT and CDR2 SNEGSKA (reference sequence). The CDR3 nucleotides read TGCAGTGCTAGTTCGGCAGTTGAAGCTTTCTTT. Translated, it gives CSASSAVEAFF.

This clonotype was recorded at least ten times. The rearrangement joins TRBV24-1 to TRBJ2-2; possibly TRBD1 or TRBD2 for D (5 bases each). V dropped 0 bases and J dropped 4 bases, with 14 bases sitting between them. The CDR3 loop spans 17 amino acids. Germline-derived CDR1 and CDR2 are KGHDR and SFDVKD. The CDR3 bases are TGTGCCACCAGTGATTTGAGGGCAGGGACCTTCACCGGGGAGCTGTTTTTT. This encodes CATSDLRAGTFTGELFF.